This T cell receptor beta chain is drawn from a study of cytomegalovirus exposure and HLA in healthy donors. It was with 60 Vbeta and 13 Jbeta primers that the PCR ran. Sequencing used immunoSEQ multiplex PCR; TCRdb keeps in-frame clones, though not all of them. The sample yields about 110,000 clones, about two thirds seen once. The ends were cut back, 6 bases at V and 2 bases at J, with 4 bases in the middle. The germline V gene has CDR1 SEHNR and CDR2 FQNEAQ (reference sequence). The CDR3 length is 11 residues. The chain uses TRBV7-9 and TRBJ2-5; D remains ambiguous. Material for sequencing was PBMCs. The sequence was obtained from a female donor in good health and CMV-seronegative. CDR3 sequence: CASSSQETQYF. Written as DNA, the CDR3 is TGTGCCAGCAGTTCGCAAGAGACCCAGTACTTC.